This note documents a single TCR beta chain sequence. In germline, CDR1 is ENHRY, CDR2 SYGVKD. Trimming removed 4 bases from V and 6 bases from J; junction bases left unmatched: 7. This CDR3 region has 15 residues. Sequenced by immunoSEQ multiplex PCR; TCRdb stores in-frame clones only, minus some. The table includes approximately 88,000 clones, roughly 94% detected once. The data derive from a study of technical replicates of blood from a few donors. This clonotype originated in a human donor in good health. The chain carries TRBV10-3 and TRBJ2-2; 8 nucleotides agree with TRBD2. Sequencing used T cells isolated from PBMCs. The CDR3 is CAISGALAGAGELFF. DNA for the CDR3: TGTGCCATCAGTGGCGCCCTAGCGGGCGCCGGGGAGCTGTTTTTT.